Listed here are 3 T cell receptor beta chains from one sample, sequenced in a study of T cells in Graves' hyperthyroidism and ophthalmopathy. Template material for amplifying TCR beta CDR3 regions consisted of RNA transcripts. A set of HTBI primers served as the primers for a first-round RT-PCR of the TCR CDR3. One entry per CDR3 protein, called by TCRdb with MiXCR from the multiplex PCR reads. The sample shows approximately 630,000 distinct CDR3 sequences, 15% to 20% of them seen only once. The material sequenced was blood. The receptor source for this set is a woman in her twenties or thirties with Graves' hyperthyroidism.

This clonotype has ten or more counts. This sequence joins TRBV27 and TRBJ1-2; D gene unclear. This CDR3 contains 13 residues. The germline CDR1 and CDR2 sequences are MNHEY and SMNVEV (reference sequence). Trimming left V 5 bases short and J 8 bases short, with 15 bases between. The CDR3 reads CASSPRGRHGYTF. CDR3 bases: TGTGCCAGCAGTCCCCGCGGTAGGCACGGCTACACCTTC.

This clonotype has more than one count but fewer than ten. The rearrangement links TRBV27 to TRBJ2-5, with 7 bases that match TRBD2. Trimming took 0 bases from V and 3 from J; bases not matched to a gene: 1. From germline, CDR1 is MNHEY and CDR2 SMNVEV (reference sequence). The length of the CDR3 is 14 residues. Here the CDR3 reads CASSLSGLKETQYF. CDR3 in DNA: TGTGCCAGCAGTTTATCGGGACTAAAAGAGACCCAGTACTTC.

There are many counts of this clonotype. V usage is TRBV29-1 and J usage is TRBJ2-7; D uncertain. The CDR3 length is 14 residues. Trimming took 4 bases from V and 3 from J, leaving 16 bases between them. Germline loops: CDR1 SQVTM, CDR2 ANQGSEA. The CDR3 sequence is CSVGSRKEIYEQYF. Here the CDR3 DNA reads TGCAGCGTTGGAAGTCGGAAGGAGATCTACGAGCAGTACTTC.